A selection of T cell receptor beta chains follows, all from one sample in a study of blood T cells in healthy people across ages. TCRdb re-called the 5' RACE reads with MiXCR, one entry per CDR3 protein. The sample records 790,000 or so distinct CDR3 sequences, roughly three fifths being singletons. The sequenced sample was blood. All receptors derive from a man between 35 and 55 years old in good health. Each CDR3 is given without its conserved first and last residue. Each record gives: V gene, J gene, clone size, CDR3 protein. The size entry is marked missing in some rows and otherwise reads once, few, many or a size class.

>TRBV12-3/TRBV12-4|-|few
ASSLMRETQY
>TRBV13|TRBJ1-4|few
ASSWARINEKLF
>TRBV4-2|TRBJ1-1|-
ASSQDVTAWWAAMNTEAF
>TRBV6-5|TRBJ2-7|many
ASSPGLAGSYEQY
>TRBV7-2|TRBJ2-3|few
AANGGLDTQY
>TRBV27|TRBJ2-6|-
ASRGTKGRGANVLT
>TRBV7-7|TRBJ2-3|many
ASSLGGGAADTQY
>TRBV9|TRBJ2-7|many
ASSVTGTLAYEQY
>TRBV7-2|TRBJ2-3|-
ASSGGLTADTQY
>TRBV25-1|TRBJ2-1|-
ASSFLGRQF
>TRBV6-2/TRBV6-3|TRBJ2-3|few
ASSAEGDTQY
>TRBV6-6|TRBJ2-5|-
ASREGLAGDNQETQY
>TRBV27|TRBJ1-3|once
ASSPRDRAGNTIY
>TRBV7-9|TRBJ2-7|-
ASSLAWTEGEQY
>TRBV29-1|TRBJ2-3|few
SVETSGIGDTQY
>TRBV20-1|TRBJ2-1|few
SARELAALTYNEQF
>TRBV5-1|TRBJ2-3|few
ASRKQGTTAIYTDTQY